These 26 T cell receptor beta chains were all obtained from the same sample, sequenced in a study of cytomegalovirus exposure and HLA in healthy donors (dated by TCRdb to about 2017). The receptor library was made with the immunoSEQ multiplex PCR assay. A mixture of 60 forward primers for TCR Vbeta segments and 13 reverse primers for TCR Jbeta segments was used in the multiplex PCR. Here the immuneACCESS table is served through TCRdb, limited to in-frame sequences with V and J called. Missing clones are a known gap in these copies; in checked studies unresolved V genes cover under half, and the rest lacks a known reason. Within this sample are around 200,000 clones, with approximately 80% of them counted one time only. The ten largest clones take up about 1.4% of the sample. Specimen: PBMCs. The receptor set was obtained from a girl aged 10-17 years in good health and CMV-seronegative.

The rearrangement links TRBV30 to TRBJ1-2; the D is unclear. This CDR3 spans 12 amino acids. Germline V gene data show CDR1 as GTSNPN and CDR2 as SVGIG (reference sequence). V lost 1 base and J 4 bases, leaving 7 bases between the germline ends. The CDR3 DNA sequence: TGTGCCTGGAGTGAGGGAGGCTATGGCTACACCTTC. Protein product: CAWSEGGYGYTF.

CDR3 residues: CASSEQGNYGYTF. The CDR3 region has the DNA TGTGCCAGCAGTGAACAGGGGAACTATGGCTACACCTTC. The rearrangement uses TRBV2 and TRBJ1-2, with D possibly matching TRBD1 (6 bases). In germline, CDR1 is SNHLY, CDR2 FYNNEI. This CDR3 comprises 13 residues. With 2 bases removed from V and 2 bases from J, the gap between germline ends came to 6 bases.

The chain couples TRBV7-2 to TRBJ2-3, with TRBD1 as a possible D gene (7 bases). The CDR3 consists of 15 residues. In germline, CDR1 is SGHTA, CDR2 FQGNSA. Between the trimmed V and J ends, which lost 5 bases and 0 bases, there was a span of 12 bases. The chain's CDR3 is CASSPRDSSTDTQYF. CDR3 in DNA: TGTGCCAGCAGCCCGCGGGACAGCAGCACAGATACGCAGTATTTT.

The sample holds a few counts of this clone. This chain links TRBV28 with TRBJ1-4; perhaps TRBD1 as D (5 bases). The CDR3 is made up of 14 amino acids. V was shortened by 8 bases and J by 8 bases, with 18 bases between the two germline ends. CDR1 is MDHEN, CDR2 SYDVKM, per germline. For the CDR3, the DNA is TGTGCCAGCCGCGACAGCAGTTTGGGCGAAAAACTGTTTTTT. Translating gives CASRDSSLGEKLFF.

The rearrangement links TRBV21-1 to TRBJ1-6. TRBV21-1 counts as a pseudogene. The CDR3 has 15 residues. As DNA, the CDR3 is TGTGCCAGCAGCATCTGTTCTCCAACGGATTCACCCCTCCACTTT. Protein product: CASSICSPTDSPLHF.

The chain is built from TRBV5-1 and TRBJ1-1, with D perhaps TRBD1 (6 bases). CDR1 is SGHRS and CDR2 is YFSETQ in the germline V gene. The CDR3 runs to 17 residues. The V end lost 4 bases, the J end lost 4 bases, and 23 bases lay between the germline ends. CDR3 protein: CASSQTGLGVPVTEAFF. The CDR3 region has the DNA TGCGCCAGCAGCCAGACAGGCCTCGGCGTTCCCGTCACTGAAGCTTTCTTT.

V gene TRBV7-9 combines with J gene TRBJ2-3, with TRBD1 identical over 7 bases. Germline trimming cut 6 bases from V and 10 bases from J; bases unmatched to any gene: 10. The CDR3 sequence is 13 residues long. The germline CDR1 and CDR2 sequences are SEHNR and FQNEAQ (reference sequence). In DNA, the CDR3 is TGTGCCAGCAGACACTACCGACAGGGTTCGCAGTATTTT. Protein product: CASRHYRQGSQYF.

The V and J genes are TRBV19 and TRBJ2-2, with D tentatively TRBD2 (5 bases). Trimming shortened V by 7 bases and J by 1 base, and 10 bases separated the two germline ends. Germline CDR1 reads LNHDA; CDR2 reads SQIVND (reference sequence). The CDR3 runs 14 residues. CDR3 amino acids: CASTTSGNTGELFF. In DNA, the CDR3 is TGTGCCAGTACCACCAGCGGGAACACCGGGGAGCTGTTTTTT.

The chain carries TRBV28 and TRBJ1-5; 8 nucleotides match TRBD1. Germline V lookup: CDR1 MDHEN, CDR2 SYDVKM. CDR3 size: 17 residues. Trimming removed 5 bases from V and 0 bases from J; junction bases left unmatched: 9. The CDR3, as DNA: TGTGCCAGCAGTGCCCGACAGGGGATCGTTAGCAATCAGCCCCAGCATTTT. Translating gives CASSARQGIVSNQPQHF.

This sequence joins TRBV14 and TRBJ2-5; TRBD2 might be the D (5 bases). V lost 0 bases, J lost 5 bases, and 13 bases lay in between. The CDR3 runs to 15 residues. Looked up from germline, CDR1 is SGHDN and CDR2 is FVKESK. The CDR3 reads CASSQEAGIEETQYF. The DNA of the CDR3 is TGTGCCAGCAGCCAAGAAGCCGGGATAGAGGAGACCCAGTACTTC.

A note on this clone: The conserved closing phenylalanine or tryptophan is absent in this CDR3, likely reflecting a read error. Because the CDR3's place on the DNA is in doubt, the DNA is left out and the CDR3 is given as listed by TCRdb. The V and J genes are TRBV6-1 and TRBJ1-1; the table's D call, TRBD1, has no DNA check behind it. Looked up from germline, CDR1 is MNHNS and CDR2 is SASEGT. The length of the CDR3 is 11 amino acids, counting both ends. The chain's CDR3 is CASSEIWHWYS.

This chain uses TRBV18 with TRBJ2-2; TRBD2 matches 10 bases. Germline CDR1 KGHSH, CDR2 LQKENI. This CDR3 has 17 residues. With V trimmed by 3 bases and J by 0 bases, 4 bases remained unmatched. CDR3 DNA: TGTGCCAGCTCACCTACCGGGACTAGCGCGAACACCGGGGAGCTGTTTTTT. This codes for CASSPTGTSANTGELFF. Combining the CDR3 with reference TRBV18 and TRBJ2-2 gives the whole variable domain NAGVMQNPRHLVRRRGQEARLRCSPMKGHSHVYWYRQLPEEGLKFMVYLQKENIIDESGMPKERFSAEFPKEGPSILRIQQVVRGDSAAYFCASSPTGTSANTGELFFGEGSRLTVL.

V gene TRBV5-4 combines with J gene TRBJ2-7; TRBD1 matches at 10 bases. V shed 4 bases and J 3 bases; nucleotides not matched to a gene: 4. CDR1 is SGHNT and CDR2 is YYREEE in the germline V gene (reference sequence). This CDR3 has 14 amino acids. CDR3 amino acids: CASSRTGGRYEQYF. CDR3 sequence (DNA): TGTGCCAGCAGCAGGACAGGGGGTCGCTACGAGCAGTACTTC.

This chain links TRBV9 with TRBJ2-7; tentative D call: TRBD1 (5 bases). Germline V CDR1 and CDR2: SGDLS, YYNGEE. V lost 0 bases, J lost 3 bases, and 10 bases lay in between. The CDR3 runs to 14 residues. The chain's CDR3 is CASSVGGQNYEQYF. Written as DNA, the CDR3 is TGTGCCAGCAGCGTAGGAGGACAAAACTACGAGCAGTACTTC.

This clone has just a few counts. The chain has TRBV6-1 and TRBJ2-1; tentatively, D is TRBD2 (6 bases). V lost 6 bases, J lost 10 bases, and 16 bases lay in between. The germline V gene has CDR1 MNHNS and CDR2 SASEGT. The CDR3 is 13 amino acids. The CDR3 protein is CASRTSLAAEQFF. In nucleotides, the CDR3 is TGTGCCAGCAGGACGTCGTTAGCGGCCGAGCAGTTCTTC.

The genes are TRBV7-2 and TRBJ1-2; possible D gene TRBD1, 6 bases. The CDR3 has 15 residues. Trimming removed 0 bases from V and 2 bases from J, with 10 bases in between. Looked up from germline, CDR1 is SGHTA and CDR2 is FQGNSA. CDR3 protein: CASSLAGGQNYGYTF. The CDR3 DNA reads as TGTGCCAGCAGCTTAGCGGGTGGACAGAACTATGGCTACACCTTC.

The chain recombines TRBV5-4 with TRBJ2-6, with a weak D call TRBD2 (6 bases). Germline V CDR1 and CDR2: SGHNT, YYREEE (reference sequence). This CDR3 region has 16 residues. Trimming took 3 bases from V and 6 from J, leaving 16 bases between them. As DNA, the CDR3 is TGTGCCAGCAGCTGGGGACTCTCTACCGAGGCCAACGTCCTGACTTTC. The encoded protein is CASSWGLSTEANVLTF.

This clone was counted between two and nine times. This chain links TRBV7-9 with TRBJ1-1, with D unresolved. CDR1 is SEHNR, CDR2 FQNEAQ, per germline (reference sequence). The CDR3 sequence is 14 residues long. Trimming shortened V by 6 bases and J by 1 base, and 12 bases separated the two germline ends. Here the CDR3 reads CASRSPGGNTEAFF. The CDR3, as DNA: TGTGCCAGCAGATCCCCCGGAGGGAACACTGAAGCTTTCTTT.

In its sample, this clone was seen a few times. V usage is TRBV28 and J usage is TRBJ1-1, with a weak D call TRBD1 (5 bases). This CDR3 has 13 amino acids. V dropped 4 bases and J dropped 1 base, with 7 bases sitting between them. Germline CDR1 MDHEN, CDR2 SYDVKM. CDR3 sequence reads: CASSSQGNTEAFF. The CDR3 nucleotides are TGTGCCAGCAGTTCTCAGGGGAACACTGAAGCTTTCTTT. Drawing the rest from reference TRBV28 and TRBJ1-1, the complete variable domain is DVKVTQSSRYLVKRTGEKVFLECVQDMDHENMFWYRQDPGLGLRLIYFSYDVKMKEKGDIPEGYSVSREKKERFSLILESASTNQTSMYLCASSSQGNTEAFFGQGTRLTVV.

Only a few counts were recorded for this clone. Distinct nucleotide sequences in the sample also encode this CDR3. The J gene is TRBJ1-1, the V gene TRBV6-5, with no clear D. The CDR3 is 13 amino acids. The germline V and J ends were trimmed by 2 bases and 1 base, with 5 bases remaining between them. Germline V gene data show CDR1 as MNHEY and CDR2 as SVGAGI. The CDR3 region is CASSYRGNTEAFF. The CDR3 nucleotides read TGTGCCAGCAGTTACCGGGGGAACACTGAAGCTTTCTTT.

The genes are TRBV7-6 and TRBJ2-5; no clear D. Germline V gene data show CDR1 as SGHVS and CDR2 as FNYEAQ. There are 12 residues in the CDR3. The V end was cut by 3 bases, the J end by 4 bases, with 6 bases between. In DNA form, the CDR3 reads TGTGCCAGCAGCTTTATAGCAGAGACCCAGTACTTC. It encodes CASSFIAETQYF.

The CDR3 sequence is CAWGQGPNTEAFF. The CDR3 coding sequence is TGTGCCTGGGGCCAGGGTCCGAACACTGAAGCTTTCTTT. This chain joins TRBV30 and TRBJ1-1, with D possibly matching TRBD1 (5 bases). V was cut by 5 bases and J by 1 base, with 11 bases left in between. The germline V gene encodes CDR1 GTSNPN and CDR2 SVGIG (reference sequence). The CDR3 is 13 amino acids.

As regards this clone: The sample carries other DNA sequences with the same CDR3. The rearrangement uses TRBV7-3 and TRBJ2-3, with D perhaps TRBD2 (5 bases). The CDR3 is made up of 14 amino acids. Per the germline V gene, CDR1 is SGHTA and CDR2 is FQGTGA. The germline V and J ends were trimmed by 0 bases and 1 base, with 5 bases remaining between them. This CDR3 is CASSLTSGTDTQYF. The CDR3 bases are TGTGCCAGCAGCTTAACTAGCGGCACAGATACGCAGTATTTT.

The chain is built from TRBV7-3 and TRBJ2-7; no firm D call. V lost 0 bases, J lost 8 bases, and 11 bases lay in between. Germline loops: CDR1 SGHTA, CDR2 FQGTGA. The length of the CDR3 is 13 residues. CDR3 sequence (DNA): TGTGCCAGCAGCTTAACCGTCGCCGAGCAGCAGTACTTC. Translated: CASSLTVAEQQYF. The full variable domain, with the rest looked up from reference TRBV7-3 and TRBJ2-7, is GAGVSQTPSNKVTEKGKYVELRCDPISGHTALYWYRQSLGQGPEFLIYFQGTGAADDSGLPNDRFFAVRPEGSVSTLKIQRTERGDSAVYLCASSLTVAEQQYFGPGTRLTVT.

The chain is built from TRBV5-6 and TRBJ1-2, with TRBD1 as a possible D gene (5 bases). The CDR3 has 17 amino acids. Trimming removed 1 base at V and 4 bases at J, with 20 bases between. Germline CDR1 is SGHDT and CDR2 is YYEEEE. CDR3 in DNA: TGTGCCAGCAGCTTGTTCCGCGGAGGGGAGGGCGGCTATGGCTACACCTTC. Protein product: CASSLFRGGEGGYGYTF.

The chain uses TRBV7-2 and TRBJ1-6; 8 bases line up with TRBD1. J was trimmed by 9 bases and V by 5 bases; bases with no gene match: 6. The length of the CDR3 is 14 residues. Germline loops: CDR1 SGHTA, CDR2 FQGNSA. CDR3 residues: CASSRTGLGSPLHF. CDR3 bases: TGTGCCAGCAGCCGGACAGGGTTGGGTTCACCCCTCCACTTT. The variable domain in full, with the rest retrieved from reference TRBV7-2 and TRBJ1-6, is GAGVSQSPSNKVTEKGKDVELRCDPISGHTALYWYRQSLGQGLEFLIYFQGNSAPDKSGLPSDRFSAERTGGSVSTLTIQRTQQEDSAVYLCASSRTGLGSPLHFGNGTRLTVT.